This T cell receptor (beta chain) was captured by sequencing in a study of radiotherapy plus CTLA-4 blockade in lung cancer. Comments on this clone: Its antigen is unidentified.

Assay used: immunoSEQ multiplex PCR; TCRdb lists only in-frame clones, some missing. Of roughly 110,000 clones in the sample, more than 70% were seen once. Trimming removed 4 bases from V and 2 bases from J; junction bases left unmatched: 1. The CDR3 runs 15 residues. The germline gives CDR1 SGHRS, CDR2 YFSETQ. Study-wide results and limits: Best predicting response, reportedly, were early blood T cell clone dynamics, with interferon-beta.

This receptor was identified in a human donor with non-small cell lung cancer that progressed on radiotherapy plus ipilimumab. Some clones in this sample may be carry-over from other donors' samples. Sequencing used peripheral blood, obtained from a patient treated with radiotherapy plus ipilimumab. The rearrangement links TRBV5-1 to TRBJ2-3; TRBD2 matches 13 bases. The CDR3 protein is CASSGLAGATDTQYF. The CDR3 region has the DNA TGCGCCAGCAGCGGACTAGCGGGGGCCACAGATACGCAGTATTTT.